Given below is one TCR beta chain in context. This specimen comes from a study of neoadjuvant nivolumab and ipilimumab in lung cancer. Trimming took 5 bases from V and 6 from J, leaving 10 bases between them. There are 13 residues in the CDR3. CDR1 SEHNR and CDR2 FQNEAQ come from the germline V gene (reference sequence). Method: immunoSEQ multiplex PCR; TCRdb's copy keeps in-frame clones and lacks some. The sample lists some 38,000 clones; roughly nine tenths were seen once. The sequencing used peripheral blood, collected before neoadjuvant nivolumab, alone or with ipilimumab. The J gene is TRBJ1-4, the V gene TRBV7-9, with D possibly matching TRBD1 (5 bases). This clonotype originated in an adult with non-small cell lung cancer. Written as DNA, the CDR3 is TGTGCCAGCAGCCAATGGGGCGATGAAAAACTGTTTTTT. Its protein product is CASSQWGDEKLFF.